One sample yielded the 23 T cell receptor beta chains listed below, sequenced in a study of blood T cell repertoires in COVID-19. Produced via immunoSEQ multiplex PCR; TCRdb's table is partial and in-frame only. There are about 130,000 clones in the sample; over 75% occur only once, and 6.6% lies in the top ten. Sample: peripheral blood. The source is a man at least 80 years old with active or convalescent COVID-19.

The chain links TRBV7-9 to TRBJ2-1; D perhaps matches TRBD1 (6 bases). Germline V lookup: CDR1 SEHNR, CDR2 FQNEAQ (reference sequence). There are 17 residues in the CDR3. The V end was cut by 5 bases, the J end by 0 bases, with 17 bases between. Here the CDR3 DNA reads TGTGCCAGCAGCGCCTTTAGGACAGATAGCTCCTACAATGAGCAGTTCTTC. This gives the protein CASSAFRTDSSYNEQFF.

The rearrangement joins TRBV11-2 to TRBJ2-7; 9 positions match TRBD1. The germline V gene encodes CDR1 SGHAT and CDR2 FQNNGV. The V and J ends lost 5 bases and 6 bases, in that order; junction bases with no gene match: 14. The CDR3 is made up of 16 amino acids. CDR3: CASSRSRGQGNGEQYF. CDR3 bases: TGTGCCAGCAGCCGAAGTCGCGGACAGGGGAATGGCGAGCAGTACTTC.

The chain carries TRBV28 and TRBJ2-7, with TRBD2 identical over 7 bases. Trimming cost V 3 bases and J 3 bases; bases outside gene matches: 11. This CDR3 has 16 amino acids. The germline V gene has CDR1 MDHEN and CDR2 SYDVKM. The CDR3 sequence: CASSFGKGREVYEQYF. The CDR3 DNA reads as TGTGCCAGCAGTTTCGGCAAGGGACGGGAGGTCTACGAGCAGTACTTC.

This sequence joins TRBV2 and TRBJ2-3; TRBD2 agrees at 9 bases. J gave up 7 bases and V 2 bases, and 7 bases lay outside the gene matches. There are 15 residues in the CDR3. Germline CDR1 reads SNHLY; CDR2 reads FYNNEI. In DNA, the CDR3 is TGTGCCAGCAGTGAACGAGCGGGGGGACTGAATACGCAGTATTTT. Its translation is CASSERAGGLNTQYF.

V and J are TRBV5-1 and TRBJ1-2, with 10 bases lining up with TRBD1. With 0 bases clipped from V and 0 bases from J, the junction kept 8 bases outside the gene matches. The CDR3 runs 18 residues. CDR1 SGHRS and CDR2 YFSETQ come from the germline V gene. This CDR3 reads CASSLAGTGVVANYGYTF. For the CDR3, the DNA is TGCGCCAGCAGCTTGGCTGGGACAGGGGTCGTAGCTAACTATGGCTACACCTTC.

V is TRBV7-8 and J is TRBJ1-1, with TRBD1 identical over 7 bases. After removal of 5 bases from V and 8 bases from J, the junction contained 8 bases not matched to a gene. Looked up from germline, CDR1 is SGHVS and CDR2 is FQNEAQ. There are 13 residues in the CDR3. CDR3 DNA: TGTGCCAGCAGCACAGGGGCCAGGGGAGAAGCTTTCTTT. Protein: CASSTGARGEAFF. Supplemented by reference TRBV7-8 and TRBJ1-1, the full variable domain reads GAGVSQSPRYKVAKRGQDVALRCDPISGHVSLFWYQQALGQGPEFLTYFQNEAQLDKSGLPSDRFFAERPEGSVSTLKIQRTQQEDSAVYLCASSTGARGEAFFGQGTRLTVV.

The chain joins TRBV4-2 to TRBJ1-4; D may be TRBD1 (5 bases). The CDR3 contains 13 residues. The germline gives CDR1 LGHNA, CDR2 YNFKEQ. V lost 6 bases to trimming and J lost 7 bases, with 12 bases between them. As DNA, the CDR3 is TGTGCCAGCAGTCGTACAGGTTCTGAAAAACTGTTTTTT. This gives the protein CASSRTGSEKLFF.

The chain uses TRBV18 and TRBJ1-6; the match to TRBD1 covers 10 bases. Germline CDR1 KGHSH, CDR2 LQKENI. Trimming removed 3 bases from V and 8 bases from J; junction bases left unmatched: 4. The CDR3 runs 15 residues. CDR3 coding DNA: TGTGCCAGCTCACCCGAGACAGGGGGCGATTCACCCCTCCACTTT. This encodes CASSPETGGDSPLHF.

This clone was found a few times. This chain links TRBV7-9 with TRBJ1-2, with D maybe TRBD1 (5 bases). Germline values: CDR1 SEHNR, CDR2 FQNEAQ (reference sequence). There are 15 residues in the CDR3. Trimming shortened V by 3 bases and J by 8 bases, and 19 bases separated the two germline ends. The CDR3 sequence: CASSLGFEQAAGYTF. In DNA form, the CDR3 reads TGTGCCAGCAGCTTGGGCTTCGAACAGGCGGCGGGCTACACCTTC. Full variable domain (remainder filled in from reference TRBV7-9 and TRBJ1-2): DTGVSQNPRHKITKRGQNVTFRCDPISEHNRLYWYRQTLGQGPEFLTYFQNEAQLEKSRLLSDRFSAERPKGSFSTLEIQRTEQGDSAMYLCASSLGFEQAAGYTFGSGTRLTVV.

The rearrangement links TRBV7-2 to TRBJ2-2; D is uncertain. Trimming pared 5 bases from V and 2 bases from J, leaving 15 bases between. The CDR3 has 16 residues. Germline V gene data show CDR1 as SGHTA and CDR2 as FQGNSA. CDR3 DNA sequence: TGTGCCAGCAGCCAGCCAACAACAGCCAACACCGGGGAGCTGTTTTTT. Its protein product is CASSQPTTANTGELFF.

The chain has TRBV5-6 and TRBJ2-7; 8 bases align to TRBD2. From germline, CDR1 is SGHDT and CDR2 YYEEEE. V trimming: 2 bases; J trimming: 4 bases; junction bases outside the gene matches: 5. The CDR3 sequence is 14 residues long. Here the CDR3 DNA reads TGTGCCAGCAGCTTTGGGACTAGTTGGTACGAGCAGTACTTC. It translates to CASSFGTSWYEQYF.

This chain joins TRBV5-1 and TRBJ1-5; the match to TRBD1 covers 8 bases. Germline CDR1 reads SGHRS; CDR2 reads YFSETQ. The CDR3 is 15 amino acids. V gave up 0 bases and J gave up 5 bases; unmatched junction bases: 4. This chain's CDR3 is CASSLDVQGDQPQHF. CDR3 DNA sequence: TGCGCCAGCAGCTTGGATGTACAGGGGGATCAGCCCCAGCATTTT.

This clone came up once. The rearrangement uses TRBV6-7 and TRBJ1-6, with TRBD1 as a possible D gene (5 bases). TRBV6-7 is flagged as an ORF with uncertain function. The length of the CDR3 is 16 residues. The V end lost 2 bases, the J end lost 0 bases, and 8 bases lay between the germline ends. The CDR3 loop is CASSYGGGSYNSPLHF. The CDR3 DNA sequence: TGTGCCAGCAGTTACGGGGGGGGCTCCTATAATTCACCCCTCCACTTT.

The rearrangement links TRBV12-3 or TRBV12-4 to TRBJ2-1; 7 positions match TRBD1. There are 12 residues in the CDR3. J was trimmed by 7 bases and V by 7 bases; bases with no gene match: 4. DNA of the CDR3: TGTGCCAGCACGTACAGGGGTAATGAGCAGTTCTTC. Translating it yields CASTYRGNEQFF.

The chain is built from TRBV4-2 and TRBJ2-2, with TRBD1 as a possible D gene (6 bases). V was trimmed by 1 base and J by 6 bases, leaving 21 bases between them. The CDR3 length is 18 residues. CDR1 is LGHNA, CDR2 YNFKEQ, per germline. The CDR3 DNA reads TGTGCCAGCAGCCAAGTTCGGTCGGGACAAAAATTGGCCGGGGAGCTGTTTTTT. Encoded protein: CASSQVRSGQKLAGELFF.

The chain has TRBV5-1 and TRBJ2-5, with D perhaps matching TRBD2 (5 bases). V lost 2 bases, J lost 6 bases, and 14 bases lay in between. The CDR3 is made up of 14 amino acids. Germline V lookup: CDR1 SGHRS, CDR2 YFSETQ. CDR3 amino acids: CASSLGGSEKTQYF. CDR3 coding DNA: TGCGCCAGCAGCTTAGGCGGGTCGGAAAAGACCCAGTACTTC.

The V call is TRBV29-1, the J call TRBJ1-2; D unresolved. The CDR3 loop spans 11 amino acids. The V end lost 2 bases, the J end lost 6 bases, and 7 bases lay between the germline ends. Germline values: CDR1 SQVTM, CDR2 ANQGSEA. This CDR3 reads CSVERPDGYTF. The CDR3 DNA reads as TGCAGCGTTGAACGCCCGGATGGCTACACCTTC. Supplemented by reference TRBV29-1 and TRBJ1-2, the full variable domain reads SAVISQKPSRDICQRGTSLTIQCQVDSQVTMMFWYRQQPGQSLTLIATANQGSEATYESGFVIDKFPISRPNLTFSTLTVSNMSPEDSSIYLCSVERPDGYTFGSGTRLTVV.

The CDR3 protein is CASSFTMSYEQYF. The CDR3 DNA reads TGTGCCAGCAGCTTTACCATGAGCTACGAGCAGTACTTC. J is TRBJ2-7 and V is TRBV5-5; D uncertain. V gave up 2 bases and J gave up 3 bases, with 9 bases separating them. The CDR3 has 13 amino acids. Germline values: CDR1 SGHKS, CDR2 YYEKEE (reference sequence).

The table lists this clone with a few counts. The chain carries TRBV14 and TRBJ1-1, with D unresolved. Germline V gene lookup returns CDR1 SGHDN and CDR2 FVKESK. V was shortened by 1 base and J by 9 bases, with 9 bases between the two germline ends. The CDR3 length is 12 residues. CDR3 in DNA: TGTGCCAGCAGCCAAGTAGGAGGGAAAGCTTTCTTT. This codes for CASSQVGGKAFF.

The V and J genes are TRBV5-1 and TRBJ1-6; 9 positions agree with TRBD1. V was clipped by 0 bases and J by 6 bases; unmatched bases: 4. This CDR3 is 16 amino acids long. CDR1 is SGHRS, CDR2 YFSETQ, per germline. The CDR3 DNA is TGCGCCAGCAGCTTGGCGGGACAGGGTATTAATTCACCCCTCCACTTT. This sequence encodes CASSLAGQGINSPLHF.

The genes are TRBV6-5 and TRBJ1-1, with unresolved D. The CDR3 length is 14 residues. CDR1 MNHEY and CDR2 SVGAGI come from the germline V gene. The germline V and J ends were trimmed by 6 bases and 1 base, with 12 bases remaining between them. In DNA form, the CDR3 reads TGTGCCAGCAGAGCGACCCTGAGGAACACTGAAGCTTTCTTT. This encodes CASRATLRNTEAFF.

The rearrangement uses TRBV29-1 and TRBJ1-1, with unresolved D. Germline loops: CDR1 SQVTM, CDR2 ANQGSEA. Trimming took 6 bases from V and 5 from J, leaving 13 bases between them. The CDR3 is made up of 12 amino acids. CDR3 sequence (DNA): TGCAGCGTAGGTTGGGCTGGGACTGAAGCTTTCTTT. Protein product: CSVGWAGTEAFF.

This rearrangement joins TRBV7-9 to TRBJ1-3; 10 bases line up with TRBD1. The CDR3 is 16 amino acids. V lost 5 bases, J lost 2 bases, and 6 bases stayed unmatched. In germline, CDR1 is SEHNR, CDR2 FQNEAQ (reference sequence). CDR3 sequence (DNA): TGTGCCAGCAGCGTCCGGGACAGGGGAACTGGAAACACCATATATTTT. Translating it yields CASSVRDRGTGNTIYF.